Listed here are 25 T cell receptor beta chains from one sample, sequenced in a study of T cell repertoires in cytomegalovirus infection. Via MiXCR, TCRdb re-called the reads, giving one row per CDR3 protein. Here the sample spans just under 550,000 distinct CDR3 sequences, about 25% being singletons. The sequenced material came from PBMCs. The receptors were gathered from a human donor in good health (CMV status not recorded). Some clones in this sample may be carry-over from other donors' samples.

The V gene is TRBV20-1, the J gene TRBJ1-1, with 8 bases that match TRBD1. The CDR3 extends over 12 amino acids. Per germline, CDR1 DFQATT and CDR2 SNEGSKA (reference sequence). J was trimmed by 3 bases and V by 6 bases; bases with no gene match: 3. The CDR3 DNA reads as TGCAGTGCCCCGGACAGGGACACTGAAGCTTTCTTT. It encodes CSAPDRDTEAFF.

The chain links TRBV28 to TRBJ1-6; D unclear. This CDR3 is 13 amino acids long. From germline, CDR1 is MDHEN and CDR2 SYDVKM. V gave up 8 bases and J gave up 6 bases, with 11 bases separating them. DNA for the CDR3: TGTGCCAGCTGGCCGGGCCCTAATTCACCCCTCCACTTT. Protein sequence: CASWPGPNSPLHF.

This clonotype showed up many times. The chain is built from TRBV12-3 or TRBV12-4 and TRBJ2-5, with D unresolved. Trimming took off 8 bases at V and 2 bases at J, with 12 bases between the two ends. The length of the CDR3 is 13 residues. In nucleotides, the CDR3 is TGTGCCAGCGGCTCCACAGTTCAAGAGACCCAGTACTTC. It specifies CASGSTVQETQYF.

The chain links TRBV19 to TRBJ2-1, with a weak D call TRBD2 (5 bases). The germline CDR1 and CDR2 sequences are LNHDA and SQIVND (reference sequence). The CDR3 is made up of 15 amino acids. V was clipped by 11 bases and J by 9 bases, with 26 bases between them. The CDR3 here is CAAKASPLGSGEQFF. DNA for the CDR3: TGTGCCGCCAAAGCAAGCCCCCTGGGAAGCGGTGAGCAGTTCTTC.

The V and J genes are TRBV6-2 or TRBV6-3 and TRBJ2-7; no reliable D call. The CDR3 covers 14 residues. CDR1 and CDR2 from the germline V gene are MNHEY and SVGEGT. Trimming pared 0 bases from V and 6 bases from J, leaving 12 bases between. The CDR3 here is CASSYSVRGGEQYF. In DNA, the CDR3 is TGTGCCAGCAGTTACTCCGTGAGAGGCGGCGAGCAGTACTTC.

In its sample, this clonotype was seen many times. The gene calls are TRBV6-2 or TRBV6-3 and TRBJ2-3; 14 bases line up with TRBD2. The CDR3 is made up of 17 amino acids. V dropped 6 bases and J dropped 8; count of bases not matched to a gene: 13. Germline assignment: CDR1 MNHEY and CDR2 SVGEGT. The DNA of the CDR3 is TGTGCCAGCAGAAGCACCGGGACTAGCGGGAGTTTCGGTACGCAGTATTTT. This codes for CASRSTGTSGSFGTQYF.

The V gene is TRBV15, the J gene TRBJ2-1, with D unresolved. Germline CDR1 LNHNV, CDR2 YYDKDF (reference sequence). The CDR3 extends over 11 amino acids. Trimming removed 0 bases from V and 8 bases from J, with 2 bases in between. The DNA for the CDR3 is TGTGCCACCAGCAGAGAAGATGAGCAGTTCTTC. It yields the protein CATSREDEQFF.

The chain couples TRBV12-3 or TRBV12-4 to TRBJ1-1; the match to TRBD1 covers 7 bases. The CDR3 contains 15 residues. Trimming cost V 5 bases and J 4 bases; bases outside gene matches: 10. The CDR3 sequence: CASSRGDSWGTEAFF. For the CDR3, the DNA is TGTGCCAGCAGTCGTGGGGACAGTTGGGGCACTGAAGCTTTCTTT.

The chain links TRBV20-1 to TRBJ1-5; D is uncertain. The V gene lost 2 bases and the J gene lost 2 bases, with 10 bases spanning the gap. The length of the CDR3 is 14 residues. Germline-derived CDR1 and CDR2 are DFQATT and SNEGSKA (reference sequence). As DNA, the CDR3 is TGCAGTGCTAGATCCAGACCCGGCAATCAGCCCCAGCATTTT. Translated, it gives CSARSRPGNQPQHF.

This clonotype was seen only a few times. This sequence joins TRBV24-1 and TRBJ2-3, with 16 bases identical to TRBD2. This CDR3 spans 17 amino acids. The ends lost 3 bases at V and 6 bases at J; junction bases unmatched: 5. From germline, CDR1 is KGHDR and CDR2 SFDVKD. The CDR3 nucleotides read TGTGCCACCAGTGATCCGGGACTAGCGGGAGGGCTGGATACGCAGTATTTT. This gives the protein CATSDPGLAGGLDTQYF.

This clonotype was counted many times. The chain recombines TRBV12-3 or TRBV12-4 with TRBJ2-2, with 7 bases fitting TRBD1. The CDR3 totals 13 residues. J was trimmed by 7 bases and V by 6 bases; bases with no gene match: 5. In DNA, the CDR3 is TGTGCCAGCAGCAACGGACAGGACGGGGAGCTGTTTTTT. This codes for CASSNGQDGELFF.

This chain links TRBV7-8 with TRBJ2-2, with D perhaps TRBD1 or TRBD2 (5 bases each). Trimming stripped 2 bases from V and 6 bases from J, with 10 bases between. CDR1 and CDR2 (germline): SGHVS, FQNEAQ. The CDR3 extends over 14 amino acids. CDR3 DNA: TGTGCCAGCAGCTTAACCCTGGGGGCCGGGGAGCTGTTTTTT. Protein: CASSLTLGAGELFF.

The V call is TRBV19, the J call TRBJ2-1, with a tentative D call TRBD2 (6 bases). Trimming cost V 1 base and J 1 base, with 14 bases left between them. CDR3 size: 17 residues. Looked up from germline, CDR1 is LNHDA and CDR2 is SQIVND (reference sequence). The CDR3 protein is CASSIGGLRDSYNEQFF. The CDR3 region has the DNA TGTGCCAGTAGTATAGGGGGACTGAGGGATTCCTACAATGAGCAGTTCTTC.

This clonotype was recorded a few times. The CDR3 reads CASSLGSVGEQFF. CDR3 DNA sequence: TGTGCCAGCAGCTTAGGGTCCGTGGGAGAGCAGTTCTTC. The V call is TRBV7-2, the J call TRBJ2-1; D gene unclear. Germline CDR1 is SGHTA and CDR2 is FQGNSA. V gave up 1 base and J gave up 10 bases, with 11 bases separating them. This CDR3 contains 13 residues.

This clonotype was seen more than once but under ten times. Here the CDR3 DNA reads TGCAGCGTTGGGGCCAACTCTGGAAACACCATATATTTT. Its protein product is CSVGANSGNTIYF. The chain employs TRBV29-1 and TRBJ1-3; D is ambiguous. Germline V gene lookup returns CDR1 SQVTM and CDR2 ANQGSEA. The V gene lost 4 bases and the J gene lost 0 bases, with 7 bases spanning the gap. This CDR3 has 13 residues.

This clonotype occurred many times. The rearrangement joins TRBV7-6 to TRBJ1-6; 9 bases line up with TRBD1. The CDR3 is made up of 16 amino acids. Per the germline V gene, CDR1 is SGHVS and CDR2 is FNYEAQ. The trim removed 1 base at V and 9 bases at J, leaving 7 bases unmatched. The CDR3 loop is CASSLGAGQGFSPLHF. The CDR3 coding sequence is TGTGCCAGCAGCTTAGGGGCCGGACAGGGGTTTTCACCCCTCCACTTT.

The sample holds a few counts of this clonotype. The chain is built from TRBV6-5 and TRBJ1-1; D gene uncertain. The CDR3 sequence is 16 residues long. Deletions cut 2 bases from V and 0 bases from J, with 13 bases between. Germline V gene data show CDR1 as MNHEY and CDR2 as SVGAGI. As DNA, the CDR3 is TGTGCCAGCAGTTACCACAAGGCGTCGATGAACACTGAAGCTTTCTTT. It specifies CASSYHKASMNTEAFF.

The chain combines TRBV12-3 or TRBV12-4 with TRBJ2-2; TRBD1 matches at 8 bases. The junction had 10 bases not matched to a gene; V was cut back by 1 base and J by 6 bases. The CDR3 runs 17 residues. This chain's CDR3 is CASSLVNRGIWAGELFF. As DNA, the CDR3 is TGTGCCAGCAGTTTAGTGAACAGGGGGATCTGGGCCGGGGAGCTGTTTTTT.

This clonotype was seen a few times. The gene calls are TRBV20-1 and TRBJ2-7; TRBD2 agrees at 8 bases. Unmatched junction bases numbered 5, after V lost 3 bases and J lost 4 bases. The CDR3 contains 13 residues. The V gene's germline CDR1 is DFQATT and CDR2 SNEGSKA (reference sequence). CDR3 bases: TGCAGTGCTAGCGGGGGGGCAGTATACGAGCAGTACTTC. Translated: CSASGGAVYEQYF.

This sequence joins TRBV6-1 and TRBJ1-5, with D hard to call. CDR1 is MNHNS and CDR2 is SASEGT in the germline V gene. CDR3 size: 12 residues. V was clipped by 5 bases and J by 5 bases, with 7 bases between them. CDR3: CASSPFHQPQHF. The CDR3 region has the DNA TGTGCCAGCAGTCCTTTCCATCAGCCCCAGCATTTT.

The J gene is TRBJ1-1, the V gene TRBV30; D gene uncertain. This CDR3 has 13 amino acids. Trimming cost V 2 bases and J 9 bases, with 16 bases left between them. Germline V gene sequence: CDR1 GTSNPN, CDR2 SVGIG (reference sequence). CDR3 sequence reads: CAWSLYEEAKAFF. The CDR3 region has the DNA TGTGCCTGGAGTTTATACGAGGAAGCGAAAGCTTTCTTT. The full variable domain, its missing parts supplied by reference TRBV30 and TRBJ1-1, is SQTIHQWPATLVQPVGSPLSLECTVEGTSNPNLYWYRQAAGRGLQLLFYSVGIGQISSEVPQNLSASRPQDRQFILSSKKLLLSDSGFYLCAWSLYEEAKAFFGQGTRLTVV.

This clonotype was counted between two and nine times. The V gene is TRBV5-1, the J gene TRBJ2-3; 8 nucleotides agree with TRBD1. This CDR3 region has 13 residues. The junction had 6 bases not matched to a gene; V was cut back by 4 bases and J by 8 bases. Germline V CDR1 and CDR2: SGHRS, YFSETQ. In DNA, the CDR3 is TGCGCCAGCAGCCCGGGACAGGAGTCTACGCAGTATTTT. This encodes CASSPGQESTQYF. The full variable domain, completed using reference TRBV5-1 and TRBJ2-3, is KAGVTQTPRYLIKTRGQQVTLSCSPISGHRSVSWYQQTPGQGLQFLFEYFSETQRNKGNFPGRFSGRQFSNSRSEMNVSTLELGDSALYLCASSPGQESTQYFGPGTRLTVL.

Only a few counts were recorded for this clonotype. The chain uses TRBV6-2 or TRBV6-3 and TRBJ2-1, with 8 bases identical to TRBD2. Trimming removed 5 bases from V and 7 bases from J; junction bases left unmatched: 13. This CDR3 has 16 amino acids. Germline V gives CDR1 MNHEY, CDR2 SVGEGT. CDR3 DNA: TGTGCCAGCAGTACACCCCGGGAGGGAGGGAGGAATGAGCAGTTCTTC. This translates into CASSTPREGGRNEQFF.

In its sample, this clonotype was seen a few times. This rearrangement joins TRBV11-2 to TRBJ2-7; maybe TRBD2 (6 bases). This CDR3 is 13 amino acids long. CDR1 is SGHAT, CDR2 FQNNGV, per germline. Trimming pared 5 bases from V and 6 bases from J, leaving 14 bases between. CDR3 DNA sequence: TGTGCCAGCAGCCAGTGGACTATGGGCGAGCAGTACGTC. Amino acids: CASSQWTMGEQYV.

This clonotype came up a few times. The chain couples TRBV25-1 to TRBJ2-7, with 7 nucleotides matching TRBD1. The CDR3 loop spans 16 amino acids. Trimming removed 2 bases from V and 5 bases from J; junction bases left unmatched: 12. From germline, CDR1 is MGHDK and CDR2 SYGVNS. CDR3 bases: TGTGCCAGCAGTGAAGCGCCCTACAGGGGATCCCACGAGCAGTACTTC. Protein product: CASSEAPYRGSHEQYF.